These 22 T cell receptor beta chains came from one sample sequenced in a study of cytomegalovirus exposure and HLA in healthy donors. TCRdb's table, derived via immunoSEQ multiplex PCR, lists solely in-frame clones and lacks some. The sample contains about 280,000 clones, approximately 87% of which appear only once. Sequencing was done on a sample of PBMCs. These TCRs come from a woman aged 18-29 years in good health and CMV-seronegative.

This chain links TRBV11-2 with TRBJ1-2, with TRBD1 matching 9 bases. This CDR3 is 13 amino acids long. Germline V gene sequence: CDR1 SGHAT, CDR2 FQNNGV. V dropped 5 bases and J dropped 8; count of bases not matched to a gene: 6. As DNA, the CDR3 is TGTGCCAGCAGCGATTGGACAGGGGACGGCTACACCTTC. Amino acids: CASSDWTGDGYTF.

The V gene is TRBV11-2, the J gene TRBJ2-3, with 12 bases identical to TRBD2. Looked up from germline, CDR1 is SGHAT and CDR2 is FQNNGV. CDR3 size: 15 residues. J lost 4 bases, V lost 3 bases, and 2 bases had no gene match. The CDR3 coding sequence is TGTGCCAGCAGCTTCCGACTAGCGGGAGCAGATACGCAGTATTTT. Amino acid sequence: CASSFRLAGADTQYF.

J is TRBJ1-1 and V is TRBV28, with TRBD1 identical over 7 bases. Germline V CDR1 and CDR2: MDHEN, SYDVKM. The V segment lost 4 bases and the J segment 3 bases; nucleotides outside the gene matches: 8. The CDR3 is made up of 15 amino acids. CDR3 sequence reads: CASSSLGRGYTEAFF. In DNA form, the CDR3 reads TGTGCCAGCAGTTCGTTAGGCAGGGGGTACACTGAAGCTTTCTTT.

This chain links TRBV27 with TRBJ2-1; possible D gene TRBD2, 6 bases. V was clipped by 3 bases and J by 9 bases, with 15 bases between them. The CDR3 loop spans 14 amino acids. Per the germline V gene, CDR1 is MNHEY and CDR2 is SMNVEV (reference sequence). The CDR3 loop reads CASSFLSGSVEQFF. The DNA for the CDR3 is TGTGCCAGCAGTTTCTTGTCCGGGAGTGTTGAGCAGTTCTTC.

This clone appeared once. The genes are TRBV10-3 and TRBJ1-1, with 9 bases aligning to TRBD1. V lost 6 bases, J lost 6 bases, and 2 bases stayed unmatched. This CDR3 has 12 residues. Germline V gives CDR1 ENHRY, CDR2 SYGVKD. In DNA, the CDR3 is TGTGCCATCAGGGGGACAGGGTCTGAAGCTTTCTTT. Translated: CAIRGTGSEAFF.

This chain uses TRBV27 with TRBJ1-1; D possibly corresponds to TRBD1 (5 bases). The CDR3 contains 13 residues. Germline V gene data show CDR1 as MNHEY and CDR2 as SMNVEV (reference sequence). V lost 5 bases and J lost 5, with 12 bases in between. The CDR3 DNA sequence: TGTGCCAGCAGTATATTTGGGGGGACTGAAGCTTTCTTT. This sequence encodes CASSIFGGTEAFF.

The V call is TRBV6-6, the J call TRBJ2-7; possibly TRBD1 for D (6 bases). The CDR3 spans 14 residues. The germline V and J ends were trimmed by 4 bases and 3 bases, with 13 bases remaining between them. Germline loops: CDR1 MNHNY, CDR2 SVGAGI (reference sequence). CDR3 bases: TGTGCCAGCAGTTCGGTGGGGGCTAACTACGAGCAGTACTTC. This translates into CASSSVGANYEQYF.

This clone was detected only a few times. The CDR3 loop is CASRTGFSYNEQFF. The CDR3 DNA is TGTGCCAGCAGGACGGGATTCTCCTACAATGAGCAGTTCTTC. The chain couples TRBV2 to TRBJ2-1; a weak D match, TRBD2 (5 bases). Trimming cost V 6 bases and J 0 bases, with 9 bases left between them. The CDR3 totals 14 residues. The germline V gene has CDR1 SNHLY and CDR2 FYNNEI.

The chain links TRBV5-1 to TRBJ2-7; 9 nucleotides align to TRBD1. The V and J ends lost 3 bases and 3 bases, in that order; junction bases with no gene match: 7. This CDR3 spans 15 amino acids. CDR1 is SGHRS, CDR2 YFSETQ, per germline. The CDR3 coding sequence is TGCGCCAGCAGCTCAGGGACAGGGACAGTCTACGAGCAGTACTTC. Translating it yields CASSSGTGTVYEQYF.

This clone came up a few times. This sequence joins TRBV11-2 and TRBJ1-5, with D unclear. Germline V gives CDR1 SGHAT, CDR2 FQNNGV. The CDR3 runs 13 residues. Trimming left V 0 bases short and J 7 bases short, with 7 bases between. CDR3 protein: CASSLDRSQPQHF. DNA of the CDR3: TGTGCCAGCAGCTTAGATCGGTCCCAGCCCCAGCATTTT. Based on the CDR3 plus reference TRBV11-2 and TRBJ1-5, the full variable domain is EAGVAQSPRYKIIEKRQSVAFWCNPISGHATLYWYQQILGQGPKLLIQFQNNGVVDDSQLPKDRFSAERLKGVDSTLKIQPAKLEDSAVYLCASSLDRSQPQHFGDGTRLSIL.

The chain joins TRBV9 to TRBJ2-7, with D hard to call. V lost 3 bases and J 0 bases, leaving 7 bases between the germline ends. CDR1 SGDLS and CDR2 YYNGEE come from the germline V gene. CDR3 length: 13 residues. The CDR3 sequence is CASSDGNSYEQYF. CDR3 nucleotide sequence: TGTGCCAGCAGCGACGGTAACTCCTACGAGCAGTACTTC.

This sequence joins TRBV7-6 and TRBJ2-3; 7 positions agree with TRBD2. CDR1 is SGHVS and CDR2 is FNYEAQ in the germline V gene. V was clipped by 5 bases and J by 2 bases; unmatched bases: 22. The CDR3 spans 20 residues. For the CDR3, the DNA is TGTGCCAGCAGCCCCCCCCTGGGCCGGCGGGAGTCCGCGGTCACAGATACGCAGTATTTT. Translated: CASSPPLGRRESAVTDTQYF.

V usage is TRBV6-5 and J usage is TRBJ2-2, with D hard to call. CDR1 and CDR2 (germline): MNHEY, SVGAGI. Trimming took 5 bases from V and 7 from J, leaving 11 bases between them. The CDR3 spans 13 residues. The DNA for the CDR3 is TGTGCCAGCAGTCCTACAGAGATCGGGGAGCTGTTTTTT. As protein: CASSPTEIGELFF.

The CDR3 protein is CASSVSGRADEQYF. The CDR3 nucleotides read TGTGCCAGCAGCGTTAGCGGGAGGGCCGACGAGCAGTACTTC. The chain employs TRBV9 and TRBJ2-7; TRBD2 matches at 11 bases. J lost 5 bases, V lost 2 bases, and 3 bases had no gene match. Germline CDR1 reads SGDLS; CDR2 reads YYNGEE. There are 14 residues in the CDR3.

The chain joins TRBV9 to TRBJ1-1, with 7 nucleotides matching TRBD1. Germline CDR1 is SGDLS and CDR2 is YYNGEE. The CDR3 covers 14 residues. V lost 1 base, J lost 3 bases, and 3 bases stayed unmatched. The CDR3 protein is CASSVFDRDTEAFF. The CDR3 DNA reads TGTGCCAGCAGCGTATTTGACAGGGACACTGAAGCTTTCTTT.

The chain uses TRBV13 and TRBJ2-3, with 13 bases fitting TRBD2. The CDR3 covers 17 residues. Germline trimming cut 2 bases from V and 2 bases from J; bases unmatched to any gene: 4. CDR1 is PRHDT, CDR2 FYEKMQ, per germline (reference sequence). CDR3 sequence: CASSLRLAGGATDTQYF. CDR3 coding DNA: TGTGCCAGCAGCTTAAGACTAGCGGGAGGCGCCACAGATACGCAGTATTTT.

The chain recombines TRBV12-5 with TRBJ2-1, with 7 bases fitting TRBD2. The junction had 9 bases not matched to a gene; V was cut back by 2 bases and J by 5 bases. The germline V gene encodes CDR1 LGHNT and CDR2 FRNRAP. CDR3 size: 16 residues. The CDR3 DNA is TGTGCTAGTGGTTTGATCCGGCTAGCGGTTAACAATGAGCAGTTCTTC. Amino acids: CASGLIRLAVNNEQFF.

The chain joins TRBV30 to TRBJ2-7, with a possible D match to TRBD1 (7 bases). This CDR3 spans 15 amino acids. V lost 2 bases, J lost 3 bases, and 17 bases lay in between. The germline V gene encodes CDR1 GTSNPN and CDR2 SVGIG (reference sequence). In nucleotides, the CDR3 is TGTGCCTGGAGTAGGACAGGAGGGTCATACTACGAGCAGTACTTC. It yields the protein CAWSRTGGSYYEQYF.

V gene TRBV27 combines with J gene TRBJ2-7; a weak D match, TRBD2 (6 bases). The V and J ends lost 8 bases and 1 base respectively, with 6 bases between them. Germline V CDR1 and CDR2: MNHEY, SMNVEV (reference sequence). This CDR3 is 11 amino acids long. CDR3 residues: CASGGSYEQYF. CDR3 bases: TGTGCCAGCGGGGGGTCCTACGAGCAGTACTTC.

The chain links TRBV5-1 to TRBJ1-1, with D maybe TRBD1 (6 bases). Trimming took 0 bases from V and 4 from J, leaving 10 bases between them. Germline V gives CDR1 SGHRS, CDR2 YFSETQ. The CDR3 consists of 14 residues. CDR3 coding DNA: TGCGCCAGCAGCTTGGTACAGGGTTTCACTGAAGCTTTCTTT. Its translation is CASSLVQGFTEAFF. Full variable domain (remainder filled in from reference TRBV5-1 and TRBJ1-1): KAGVTQTPRYLIKTRGQQVTLSCSPISGHRSVSWYQQTPGQGLQFLFEYFSETQRNKGNFPGRFSGRQFSNSRSEMNVSTLELGDSALYLCASSLVQGFTEAFFGQGTRLTVV.

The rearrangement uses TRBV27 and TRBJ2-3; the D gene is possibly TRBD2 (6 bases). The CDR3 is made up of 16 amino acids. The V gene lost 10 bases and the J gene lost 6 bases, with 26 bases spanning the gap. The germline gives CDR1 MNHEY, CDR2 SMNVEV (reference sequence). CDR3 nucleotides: TGTGCCACTAGCGCCGGTTGGGGGGAGACCACGGATACGCAGTATTTT. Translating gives CATSAGWGETTDTQYF.

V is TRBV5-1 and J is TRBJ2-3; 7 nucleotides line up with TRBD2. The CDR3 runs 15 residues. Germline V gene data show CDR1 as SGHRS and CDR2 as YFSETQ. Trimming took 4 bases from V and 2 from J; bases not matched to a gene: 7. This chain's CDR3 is CASSPLGGTTDTQYF. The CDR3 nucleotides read TGCGCCAGCAGCCCTTTGGGAGGGACCACAGATACGCAGTATTTT.